These 5 T cell receptor beta chains came from one sample sequenced in a study of neurological immune-mediated disorders. One entry per CDR3 protein, called by TCRdb with MiXCR from the 5' RACE reads. Of over 45,000 distinct CDR3 sequences detected, over 20% appear once; the ten largest clones hold 20% to 25%. The sequencing input was PBMCs. The receptor set was obtained from a woman in her 70s in good health.

This clonotype was observed at least ten times. The chain combines TRBV3-1 with TRBJ2-1, with a possible D match to TRBD2 (6 bases). Trimming cost V 3 bases and J 10 bases, with 16 bases left between them. Looked up from germline, CDR1 is LGHDT and CDR2 is YNNKEL (reference sequence). The length of the CDR3 is 14 residues. CDR3 DNA sequence: TGTGCCAGCAGCCAGATGGCCGGGGGTTGGGAGCAGTTCTTC. Encoded protein: CASSQMAGGWEQFF.

This clonotype was seen ten or more times. The chain joins TRBV7-2 to TRBJ1-1, with a tentative D call TRBD1 (5 bases). Germline V CDR1 and CDR2: SGHTA, FQGNSA. V lost 5 bases to trimming and J lost 3 bases, with 10 bases between them. The CDR3 is 13 residues long. This chain's CDR3 is CASSGQGYTEAFF. The DNA for the CDR3 is TGTGCCAGCAGCGGACAAGGCTACACTGAAGCTTTCTTT.

Remarks on this clonotype: The junction departs from germline at one end; a sequencing error may be responsible. The chain is built from TRBV5-1 and TRBJ2-7, with D uncertain. The CDR3 is made up of 13 amino acids. The germline V gene encodes CDR1 SGHRS and CDR2 YFSETQ. CDR3 protein: CANSDNRAYEQYF. In DNA, the CDR3 is TGCGCCAACAGCGACAATAGGGCGTACGAGCAGTACTTC.

The CDR3 loop is CASSPQRGLAGGRETQYF. In nucleotides, the CDR3 is TGTGCCAGCAGTCCCCAAAGGGGACTAGCGGGGGGGCGAGAGACCCAGTACTTC. The chain has TRBV7-9 and TRBJ2-5; 16 bases map to TRBD2. This CDR3 has 18 amino acids. The V segment lost 6 bases and the J segment 4 bases; nucleotides outside the gene matches: 11. In germline, CDR1 is SEHNR, CDR2 FQNEAQ (reference sequence).

This clonotype was detected ten times or more. The chain links TRBV5-1 to TRBJ1-4; D gene ambiguous. Germline V CDR1 and CDR2: SGHRS, YFSETQ. The V end was cut by 2 bases, the J end by 6 bases, with 14 bases between. The CDR3 consists of 15 residues. As DNA, the CDR3 is TGCGCCAGCAGCTTCTCTTGGACGAAGGATGAAAAACTGTTTTTT. This sequence encodes CASSFSWTKDEKLFF.